These 27 T cell receptor beta chains share one sample of origin, sequenced in a study of spatial heterogeneity in lung cancer. TCRdb analysed the 5' RACE reads with MiXCR anew, one entry per CDR3 protein. The data show about 80,000 distinct CDR3 sequences, with under 8.5% seen just once and roughly 7.1% held by the top ten. Noted time point: sample taken at primary tumor resection. This specimen consisted of PBMCs, obtained at surgery. Source of these receptors: a male donor with early-stage non-small cell lung cancer.

This clonotype was detected ten times or more. This chain joins TRBV5-4 and TRBJ2-7; 11 nucleotides align to TRBD2. V gave up 1 base and J gave up 0 bases; unmatched junction bases: 3. This CDR3 contains 16 residues. The germline V gene has CDR1 SGHNT and CDR2 YYREEE (reference sequence). DNA of the CDR3: TGTGCCAGCAGCTTGTCTAGCGGGAGGCCCTCCTACGAGCAGTACTTC. Amino acids: CASSLSSGRPSYEQYF.

The table lists this clonotype with a count of one. This may be a read error, as it is one base from a much larger clone. The V call is TRBV11-3, the J call TRBJ1-1; the match to TRBD1 covers 7 bases. The CDR3 runs 13 residues. Germline V gene sequence: CDR1 SGHNT, CDR2 YENEEA. CDR3 region: CASSPTGNSEAFF. The CDR3 DNA follows: TGTGCCAGCAGCCCGACAGGGAACTCTGAAGCTTTCTTT.

V is TRBV18 and J is TRBJ1-3; D unresolved. Germline-derived CDR1 and CDR2 are KGHSH and LQKENI. V lost 3 bases and J 2 bases, leaving 17 bases between the germline ends. This CDR3 comprises 17 residues. The CDR3 loop is CASSPNTATNAGNTIYF. CDR3 DNA sequence: TGTGCCAGCTCACCGAATACAGCGACGAACGCTGGAAACACCATATATTTT.

This clonotype has a handful of counts. The CDR3 region has the DNA TGTGCCAGCAGTAGGATTACTGGGGCCAACGTCCTGACTTTC. Translation: CASSRITGANVLTF. The gene calls are TRBV6-5 and TRBJ2-6; D is uncertain. The CDR3 covers 14 residues. V lost 5 bases and J 2 bases, leaving 7 bases between the germline ends. Per the germline V gene, CDR1 is MNHEY and CDR2 is SVGAGI.

This clonotype was found many times. CDR3 protein: CASSYQVTSGRSEQFF. The CDR3 DNA follows: TGTGCCAGCAGTTACCAAGTGACTAGCGGGAGGTCTGAGCAGTTCTTC. The chain carries TRBV6-5 and TRBJ2-1; 13 positions agree with TRBD2. There are 16 residues in the CDR3. Germline V gives CDR1 MNHEY, CDR2 SVGAGI. The V segment lost 2 bases and the J segment 9 bases; nucleotides outside the gene matches: 7.

This clonotype was picked up many times. This rearrangement joins TRBV29-1 to TRBJ2-7; tentatively, D is TRBD2 (5 bases). V dropped 4 bases and J dropped 9 bases, with 19 bases sitting between them. There are 13 residues in the CDR3. The germline V gene has CDR1 SQVTM and CDR2 ANQGSEA. CDR3: CSVVSGRSTVQYF. The CDR3 region has the DNA TGCAGCGTTGTAAGCGGACGATCAACTGTGCAGTACTTC.

The V gene is TRBV5-4, the J gene TRBJ1-1; D perhaps matches TRBD1 (6 bases). Trimming took 2 bases from V and 4 from J, leaving 18 bases between them. Germline lookup yields CDR1 SGHNT and CDR2 YYREEE (reference sequence). This CDR3 comprises 16 residues. The CDR3 here is CASSFVPGRGFTEAFF. CDR3 nucleotide sequence: TGTGCCAGCAGCTTCGTACCTGGCAGGGGCTTCACTGAAGCTTTCTTT. Full variable domain (outside the CDR3, taken from reference TRBV5-4 and TRBJ1-1): ETGVTQSPTHLIKTRGQQVTLRCSSQSGHNTVSWYQQALGQGPQFIFQYYREEENGRGNFPPRFSGLQFPNYSSELNVNALELDDSALYLCASSFVPGRGFTEAFFGQGTRLTVV.

Only a few counts were recorded for this clonotype. The chain links TRBV14 to TRBJ1-1, with TRBD1 identical over 10 bases. Germline V lookup: CDR1 SGHDN, CDR2 FVKESK. There are 16 residues in the CDR3. Unmatched junction bases numbered 9, after V lost 3 bases and J lost 5 bases. CDR3 coding DNA: TGTGCCAGCAGCCACAACGACAGGGGGCGAGAAACTGAAGCTTTCTTT. This translates into CASSHNDRGRETEAFF. The whole variable domain, remainder taken from reference TRBV14 and TRBJ1-1, is EAGVTQFPSHSVIEKGQTVTLRCDPISGHDNLYWYRRVMGKEIKFLLHFVKESKQDESGMPNNRFLAERTGGTYSTLKVQPAELEDSGVYFCASSHNDRGRETEAFFGQGTRLTVV.

Details on this clonotype: A read error may be the cause here, since a much bigger clone is one base away. The V gene is TRBV6-6, the J gene TRBJ2-3, with D perhaps TRBD1 (6 bases). Germline assignment: CDR1 MNHNY and CDR2 SVGAGI (reference sequence). The length of the CDR3 is 15 residues. The CDR3 bases are TGTGCCGGCAGTGACGGACAGCCGCTAAGTGATACGCAGTATTTT. Encoded protein: CAGSDGQPLSDTQYF.

This rearrangement joins TRBV7-2 to TRBJ2-1; TRBD2 matches at 14 bases. Germline lookup yields CDR1 SGHTA and CDR2 FQGNSA. The CDR3 is 15 residues long. V was clipped by 5 bases and J by 10 bases; unmatched bases: 7. The CDR3 DNA is TGTGCCAGCAGCATGGGACTAGCGGGAGTCGGAGAGCAGTTCTTC. It is translated as CASSMGLAGVGEQFF.

This clonotype showed up just a few times. This chain uses TRBV6-5 with TRBJ2-7; 11 bases agree with TRBD2. This CDR3 is built from 15 residues. Germline V gene lookup returns CDR1 MNHEY and CDR2 SVGAGI. V was pared by 6 bases and J by 6 bases, with 10 bases of the junction left unmatched. CDR3 coding DNA: TGTGCCAGCAGCCCGGCTAGCGGGAGGTCGGGCGAGCAGTACTTC. As protein: CASSPASGRSGEQYF.

This clonotype was counted only a few times. The V gene is TRBV27, the J gene TRBJ1-6; tentative D call: TRBD1 (5 bases). Germline V gives CDR1 MNHEY, CDR2 SMNVEV (reference sequence). The CDR3 spans 14 residues. The V end lost 1 base, the J end lost 9 bases, and 10 bases lay between the germline ends. The CDR3, as DNA: TGTGCCAGCAGTTTATTTAGGGGAGGTTCACCCCTCCACTTT. It yields the protein CASSLFRGGSPLHF.

Turning to this clonotype: At one boundary the junction diverges from the germline segment, which might be a read error. The V gene is TRBV7-9, the J gene TRBJ2-3; TRBD2 is a possible D gene (5 bases). CDR3 length: 16 residues. Germline V CDR1 and CDR2: SEHNR, FQNEAQ (reference sequence). The CDR3 here is CASSSLGMGDTDPQYF. As DNA, the CDR3 is TGTGCCAGCAGCTCGCTCGGTATGGGAGACACAGATCCGCAGTATTTT.

This clonotype has more than one count but fewer than ten. The chain combines TRBV11-2 with TRBJ1-2, with 11 nucleotides matching TRBD1. Per the germline V gene, CDR1 is SGHAT and CDR2 is FQNNGV. J gave up 0 bases and V 0 bases, and 12 bases lay outside the gene matches. The length of the CDR3 is 20 residues. CDR3 coding DNA: TGTGCCAGCAGCTTAGAACCCGGACAGGGGGCGCGTAGTGCTAACTATGGCTACACCTTC. It translates to CASSLEPGQGARSANYGYTF. Full variable domain (outside the CDR3, taken from reference TRBV11-2 and TRBJ1-2): EAGVAQSPRYKIIEKRQSVAFWCNPISGHATLYWYQQILGQGPKLLIQFQNNGVVDDSQLPKDRFSAERLKGVDSTLKIQPAKLEDSAVYLCASSLEPGQGARSANYGYTFGSGTRLTVV.

The table lists this clonotype with many counts. The V gene is TRBV6-6, the J gene TRBJ2-3, with 8 positions matching TRBD2. Germline V lookup: CDR1 MNHNY, CDR2 SVGAGI (reference sequence). With V trimmed by 6 bases and J by 8 bases, 13 bases remained unmatched. The CDR3 is 15 residues long. CDR3: CASSPGRGAGVTQYF. CDR3 DNA sequence: TGTGCCAGCAGCCCTGGCCGGGGAGCGGGAGTTACGCAGTATTTT.

This chain joins TRBV9 and TRBJ2-1; D remains unclear. Germline-derived CDR1 and CDR2 are SGDLS and YYNGEE. The V and J ends lost 2 bases and 4 bases respectively, with 16 bases between them. The CDR3 has 16 residues. CDR3 sequence (DNA): TGTGCCAGCAGCGTCGCCGGTCCCTCGTTTTACAATGAGCAGTTCTTC. Amino acid sequence: CASSVAGPSFYNEQFF. Full variable domain (missing parts from reference TRBV9 and TRBJ2-1): DSGVTQTPKHLITATGQRVTLRCSPRSGDLSVYWYQQSLDQGLQFLIQYYNGEERAKGNILERFSAQQFPDLHSELNLSSLELGDSALYFCASSVAGPSFYNEQFFGPGTRLTVL.

This clonotype occurred many times. The chain uses TRBV12-3 or TRBV12-4 and TRBJ2-1, with D unclear. V was pared by 4 bases and J by 5 bases, with 9 bases between. This CDR3 contains 13 residues. CDR3 sequence (DNA): TGTGCCAGCAGTTCCCGGACCCACAATGAGCAGTTCTTC. It yields the protein CASSSRTHNEQFF.

A few counts support this clonotype. This chain connects TRBV6-2 or TRBV6-3 to TRBJ2-7; 10 bases fit TRBD1. The ends lost 7 bases at V and 3 bases at J; junction bases unmatched: 9. The germline gives CDR1 MNHEY, CDR2 SVGEGT. There are 15 residues in the CDR3. The CDR3 DNA is TGTGCCAGCAAGGGGATGAGGGACAGGGGCTACGAGCAGTACTTC. Its protein product is CASKGMRDRGYEQYF.

This clonotype was counted only a few times. CDR3 in amino acids: CASGATRGQPQHF. Written as DNA, the CDR3 is TGTGCTAGTGGTGCGACCAGGGGCCAGCCCCAGCATTTT. The chain joins TRBV12-5 to TRBJ1-5; D might be TRBD1 (6 bases). Trimming took off 5 bases at V and 7 bases at J, with 12 bases between the two ends. Per the germline V gene, CDR1 is LGHNT and CDR2 is FRNRAP. The CDR3 totals 13 residues.

J is TRBJ2-2 and V is TRBV4-2, with TRBD1 matching 7 bases. J was trimmed by 3 bases and V by 0 bases; bases with no gene match: 4. The CDR3 sequence is 16 residues long. Germline loops: CDR1 LGHNA, CDR2 YNFKEQ. For the CDR3, the DNA is TGTGCCAGCAGCCAAGAGTGGCAGGGGGACACCGGGGAGCTGTTTTTT. It specifies CASSQEWQGDTGELFF.

This clonotype was recorded at least ten times. The genes are TRBV5-1 and TRBJ2-1, with TRBD2 matching 8 bases. The germline CDR1 and CDR2 sequences are SGHRS and YFSETQ. The length of the CDR3 is 16 residues. V lost 0 bases to trimming and J lost 5 bases; unmatched junction nucleotides: 7. The CDR3 loop is CASSLVLAGSHNEQFF. For the CDR3, the DNA is TGCGCCAGCAGCTTGGTGTTAGCGGGGAGCCACAATGAGCAGTTCTTC.

At least ten counts were recorded for this clonotype. The chain uses TRBV5-1 and TRBJ1-1; D gene ambiguous. The CDR3 loop spans 15 amino acids. V shed 5 bases and J shed 0 bases, with 14 bases lying between them. CDR1 and CDR2 from the germline V gene are SGHRS and YFSETQ. CDR3 DNA: TGCGCCAGCAGGTTTCGGGGTGCTATGAACACTGAAGCTTTCTTT. Translated, it gives CASRFRGAMNTEAFF.

This clonotype has a count of ten or more. The V and J genes are TRBV2 and TRBJ1-5; TRBD1 matches at 9 bases. V was pared by 6 bases and J by 2 bases, with 11 bases of the junction left unmatched. CDR1 and CDR2 (germline): SNHLY, FYNNEI. The CDR3 covers 17 residues. The DNA of the CDR3 is TGTGCCAGCAGCCGTTTACAGGGGGCGACGGGCAATCAGCCCCAGCATTTT. The encoded protein is CASSRLQGATGNQPQHF.

At least ten counts were recorded for this clonotype. The CDR3 bases are TGCAGTGCTAGACGCACCGGCAGTGACGGAACCGGCTACACCTTC. This gives the protein CSARRTGSDGTGYTF. The J gene is TRBJ1-2, the V gene TRBV20-1; D ambiguous. Germline-derived CDR1 and CDR2 are DFQATT and SNEGSKA (reference sequence). V was clipped by 2 bases and J by 8 bases, with 21 bases between them. The CDR3 sequence is 15 residues long.

The chain recombines TRBV29-1 with TRBJ1-2; 7 bases are a match to TRBD1. This CDR3 is built from 11 residues. The V segment lost 7 bases and the J segment 8 bases; nucleotides outside the gene matches: 7. Germline V gene data show CDR1 as SQVTM and CDR2 as ANQGSEA. For the CDR3, the DNA is TGCAGCGCGATTCAGGGGGGCGGCTACACCTTC. It yields the protein CSAIQGGGYTF.

This clonotype was picked up a small number of times. The chain is built from TRBV12-3 or TRBV12-4 and TRBJ1-5, with 10 bases aligning to TRBD1. The V segment lost 3 bases and the J segment 8 bases; nucleotides outside the gene matches: 7. This CDR3 has 15 residues. CDR3 DNA: TGTGCCAGCAGTTTTGGGACAGGGGCCGTGGAGCCCCAGCATTTT. Amino acids: CASSFGTGAVEPQHF.

The CDR3 region is CASSLSTGGGTEAFF. The CDR3, as DNA: TGCGCCAGCAGCTTGTCTACCGGGGGCGGCACTGAAGCTTTCTTT. The chain employs TRBV5-1 and TRBJ1-1; D perhaps matches TRBD1 (6 bases). CDR1 and CDR2 (germline): SGHRS, YFSETQ. Trimming took 1 base from V and 4 from J, leaving 14 bases between them. The length of the CDR3 is 15 residues.